The 7 T cell receptor beta chains given below trace back to one sample, sequenced in a study of cytotoxic CD8 clonotypes in ibrutinib-treated CLL. Clones were sequenced by immunoSEQ multiplex PCR, and TCRdb holds only the in-frame ones, with some missing. The sample has under 150,000 clones, 85% to 95% seen once. The sequencing used PBMCs, collected after 12 months of ibrutinib treatment. These TCRs come from a human donor with chronic lymphocytic leukemia.

This clone was picked up one time. The CDR3 nucleotides are TGTGCCAGCAGTTACCTGAGCTCCTACGAGCAGTACTTC. Encoded protein: CASSYLSSYEQYF. The chain carries TRBV6-5 and TRBJ2-7; D is unresolved. This CDR3 is 13 amino acids long. Trimming took 2 bases from V and 0 from J, leaving 5 bases between them. Germline CDR1 MNHEY, CDR2 SVGAGI.

The chain is built from TRBV5-1 and TRBJ1-2; 10 positions match TRBD1. With V trimmed by 4 bases and J by 8 bases, 8 bases remained unmatched. The germline gives CDR1 SGHRS, CDR2 YFSETQ. There are 14 residues in the CDR3. The CDR3 sequence is CASSLSWTGGGYTF. The CDR3 DNA follows: TGCGCCAGCAGCCTATCTTGGACAGGGGGAGGCTACACCTTC.

V and J are TRBV7-2 and TRBJ1-3; no clear D gene. The CDR3 extends over 13 amino acids. V lost 7 bases and J lost 3, with 10 bases in between. Germline CDR1 SGHTA, CDR2 FQGNSA. The CDR3 sequence is CASTPQSGNTIYF. The CDR3 coding sequence is TGTGCCAGCACGCCGCAGAGTGGAAACACCATATATTTT.

The V call is TRBV7-9, the J call TRBJ2-1; 8 positions match TRBD2. Germline V gene data show CDR1 as SEHNR and CDR2 as FQNEAQ (reference sequence). The CDR3 contains 15 residues. V gave up 4 bases and J gave up 4 bases; unmatched junction bases: 6. This CDR3 is CASSYEAGVYNEQFF. CDR3 in DNA: TGTGCCAGCAGCTACGAAGCGGGAGTTTACAATGAGCAGTTCTTC.

This clone was counted once. The rearrangement links TRBV11-2 to TRBJ2-1, with a weak D call TRBD2 (6 bases). V was pared by 3 bases and J by 8 bases, with 23 bases between. Germline values: CDR1 SGHAT, CDR2 FQNNGV. The CDR3 extends over 17 amino acids. The CDR3 nucleotides read TGTGCCAGCAGCTTTTTCCGTACACGGGAGATGGTAGATGAGCAGTTCTTC. It translates to CASSFFRTREMVDEQFF.

V and J are TRBV6-1 and TRBJ1-5; TRBD1 aligns across 7 bases. The germline CDR1 and CDR2 sequences are MNHNS and SASEGT. V shed 9 bases, J shed 0 bases, and the junction held 8 bases outside the gene matches. CDR3 length equals 15 residues. The CDR3 DNA sequence: TGTGCCAGTTTGCCGGGACAGTATAGCAATCAGCCCCAGCATTTT. Its protein product is CASLPGQYSNQPQHF.

The rearrangement uses TRBV4-2 and TRBJ2-2; 10 nucleotides align to TRBD2. The CDR3 is 15 residues long. Trimming took 2 bases from V and 6 from J; bases not matched to a gene: 3. Per the germline V gene, CDR1 is LGHNA and CDR2 is YNFKEQ. CDR3 loop: CASSQIAGGAGELFF. The CDR3 DNA follows: TGTGCCAGCAGCCAAATAGCGGGAGGAGCCGGGGAGCTGTTTTTT.